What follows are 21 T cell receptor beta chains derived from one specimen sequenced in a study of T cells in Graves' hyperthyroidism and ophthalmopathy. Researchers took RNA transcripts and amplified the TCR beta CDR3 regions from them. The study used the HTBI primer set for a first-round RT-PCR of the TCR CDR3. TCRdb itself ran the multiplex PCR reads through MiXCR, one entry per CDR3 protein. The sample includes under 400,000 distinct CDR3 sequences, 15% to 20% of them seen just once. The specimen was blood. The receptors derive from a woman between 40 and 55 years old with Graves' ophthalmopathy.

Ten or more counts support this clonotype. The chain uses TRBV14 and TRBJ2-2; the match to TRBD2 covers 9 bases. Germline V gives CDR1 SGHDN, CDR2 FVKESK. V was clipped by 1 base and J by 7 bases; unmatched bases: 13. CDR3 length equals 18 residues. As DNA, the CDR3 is TGTGCCAGCAGCCAAGCATTTTGGACTAGCGATCCCAGCGGGGAGCTGTTTTTT. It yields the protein CASSQAFWTSDPSGELFF. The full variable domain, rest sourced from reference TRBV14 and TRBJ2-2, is EAGVTQFPSHSVIEKGQTVTLRCDPISGHDNLYWYRRVMGKEIKFLLHFVKESKQDESGMPNNRFLAERTGGTYSTLKVQPAELEDSGVYFCASSQAFWTSDPSGELFFGEGSRLTVL.

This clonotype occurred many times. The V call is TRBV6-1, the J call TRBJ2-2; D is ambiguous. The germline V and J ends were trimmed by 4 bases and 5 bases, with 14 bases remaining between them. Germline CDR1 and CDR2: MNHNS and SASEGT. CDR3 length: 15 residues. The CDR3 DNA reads TGTGCCAGCAGTGTATTCGCGCTTGCTACCGGGGAGCTGTTTTTT. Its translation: CASSVFALATGELFF.

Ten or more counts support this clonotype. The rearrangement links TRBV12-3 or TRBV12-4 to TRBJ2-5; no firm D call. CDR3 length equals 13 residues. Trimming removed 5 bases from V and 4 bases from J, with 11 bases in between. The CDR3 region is CASSLLSGETQYF. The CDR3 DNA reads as TGTGCCAGCAGTCTCCTCTCGGGAGAGACCCAGTACTTC.

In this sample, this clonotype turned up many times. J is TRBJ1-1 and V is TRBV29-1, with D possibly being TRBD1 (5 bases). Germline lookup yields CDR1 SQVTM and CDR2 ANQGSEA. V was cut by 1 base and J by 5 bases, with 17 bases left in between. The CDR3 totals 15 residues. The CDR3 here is CSVEGFRGPGTEAFF. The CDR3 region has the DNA TGCAGCGTTGAAGGGTTTCGGGGCCCTGGGACTGAAGCTTTCTTT.

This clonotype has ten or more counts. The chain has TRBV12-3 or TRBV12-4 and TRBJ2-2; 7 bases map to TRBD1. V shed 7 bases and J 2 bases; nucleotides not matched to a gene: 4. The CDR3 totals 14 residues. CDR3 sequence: CASKGQVNTGELFF. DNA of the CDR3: TGTGCCAGCAAAGGACAGGTTAACACCGGGGAGCTGTTTTTT.

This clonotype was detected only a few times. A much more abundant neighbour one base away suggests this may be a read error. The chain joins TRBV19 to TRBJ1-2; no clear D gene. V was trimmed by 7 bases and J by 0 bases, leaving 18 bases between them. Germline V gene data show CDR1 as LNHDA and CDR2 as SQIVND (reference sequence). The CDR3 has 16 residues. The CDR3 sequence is CASTQSSAATNYGYTF. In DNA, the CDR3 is TGTGCCAGTACCCAATCATCAGCGGCCACTAACTATGGCTACACCTTC.

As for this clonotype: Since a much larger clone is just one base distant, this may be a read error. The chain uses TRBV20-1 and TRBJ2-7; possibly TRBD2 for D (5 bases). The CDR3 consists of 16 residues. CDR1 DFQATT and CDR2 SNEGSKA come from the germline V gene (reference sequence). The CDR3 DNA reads TGCAGTGCTGGAGATGAAAGGGAGCTGATGACCTACGAGCAGTACTTC. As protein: CSAGDERELMTYEQYF.

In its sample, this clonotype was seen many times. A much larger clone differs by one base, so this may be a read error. DNA of the CDR3: TGTGCCGGCAGTTCTCGGGGCACAGATACGCAGTATTTT. Residues: CAGSSRGTDTQYF. V is TRBV6-5 and J is TRBJ2-3; no firm D call. The CDR3 totals 13 residues. Germline-derived CDR1 and CDR2 are MNHEY and SVGAGI.

CDR3 sequence (DNA): TGTGCCAGCAGCCCGACAGGGTTACCCTACGAGCAGTACTTC. Its protein is CASSPTGLPYEQYF. V usage is TRBV28 and J usage is TRBJ2-7, with 7 bases identical to TRBD1. Germline lookup yields CDR1 MDHEN and CDR2 SYDVKM. The V gene end was trimmed by 6 bases and the J gene end by 2 bases; junction bases not matched to a gene: 7. The CDR3 has 14 residues.

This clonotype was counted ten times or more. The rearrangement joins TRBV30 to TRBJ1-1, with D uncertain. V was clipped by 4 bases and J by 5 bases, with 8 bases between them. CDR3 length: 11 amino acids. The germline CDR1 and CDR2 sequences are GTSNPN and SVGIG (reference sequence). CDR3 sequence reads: CAWTRGTEAFF. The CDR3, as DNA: TGTGCCTGGACGAGAGGGACTGAAGCTTTCTTT.

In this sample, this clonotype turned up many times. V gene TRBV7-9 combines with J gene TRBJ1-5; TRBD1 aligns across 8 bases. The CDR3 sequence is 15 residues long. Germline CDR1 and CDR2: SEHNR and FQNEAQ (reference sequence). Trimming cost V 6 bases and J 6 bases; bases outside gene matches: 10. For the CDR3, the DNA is TGTGCCAGCAGTGGGACAGGAGGGCCACTTCAGCCCCAGCATTTT. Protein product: CASSGTGGPLQPQHF.

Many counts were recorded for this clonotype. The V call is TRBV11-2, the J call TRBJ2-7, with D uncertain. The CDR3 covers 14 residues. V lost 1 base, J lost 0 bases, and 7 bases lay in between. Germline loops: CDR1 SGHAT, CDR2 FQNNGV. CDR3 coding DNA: TGTGCCAGCAGCTTAGTGTTAGACTCCTACGAGCAGTACTTC. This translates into CASSLVLDSYEQYF.

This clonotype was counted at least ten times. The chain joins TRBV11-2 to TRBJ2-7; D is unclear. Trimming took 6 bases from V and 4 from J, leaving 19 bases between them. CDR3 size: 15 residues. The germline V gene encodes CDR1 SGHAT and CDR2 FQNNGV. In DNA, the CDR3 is TGTGCCAGCAGTCCGAATCCCCGGACCGATTACGAGCAGTACTTC. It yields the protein CASSPNPRTDYEQYF.

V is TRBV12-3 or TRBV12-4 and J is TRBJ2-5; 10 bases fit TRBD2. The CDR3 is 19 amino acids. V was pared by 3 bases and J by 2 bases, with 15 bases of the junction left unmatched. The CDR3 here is CASSFKGSFSGGRQETQYF. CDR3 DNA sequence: TGTGCCAGCAGTTTTAAGGGATCGTTTAGCGGGGGGCGTCAAGAGACCCAGTACTTC.

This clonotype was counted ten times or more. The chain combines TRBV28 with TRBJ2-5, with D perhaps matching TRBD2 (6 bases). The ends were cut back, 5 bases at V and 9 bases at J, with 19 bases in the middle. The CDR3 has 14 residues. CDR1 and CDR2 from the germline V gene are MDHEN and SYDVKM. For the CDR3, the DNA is TGTGCCAGCAGTAAAACGGGTTCGATAGCGGCCCAGTACTTC. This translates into CASSKTGSIAAQYF.

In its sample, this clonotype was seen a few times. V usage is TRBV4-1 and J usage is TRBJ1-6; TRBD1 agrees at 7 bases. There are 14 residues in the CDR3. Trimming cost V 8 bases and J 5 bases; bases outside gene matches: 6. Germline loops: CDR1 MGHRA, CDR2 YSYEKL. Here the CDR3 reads CASSTGSNNSPLHF. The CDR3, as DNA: TGCGCCAGCTCGACAGGGTCCAATAATTCACCCCTCCACTTT.

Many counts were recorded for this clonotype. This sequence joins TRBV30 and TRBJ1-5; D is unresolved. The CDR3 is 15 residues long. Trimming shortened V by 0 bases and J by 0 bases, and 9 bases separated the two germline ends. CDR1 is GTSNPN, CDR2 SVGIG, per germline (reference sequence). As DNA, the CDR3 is TGTGCCTGGAGTGTACCCCCAAATAGCAATCAGCCCCAGCATTTT. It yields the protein CAWSVPPNSNQPQHF.

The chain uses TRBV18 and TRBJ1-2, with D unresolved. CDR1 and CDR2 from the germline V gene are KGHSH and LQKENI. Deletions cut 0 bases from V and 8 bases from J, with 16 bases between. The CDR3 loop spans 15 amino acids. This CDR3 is CASSPPLQPLGGYTF. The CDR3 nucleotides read TGTGCCAGCTCACCACCGCTACAGCCCCTTGGGGGCTACACCTTC.

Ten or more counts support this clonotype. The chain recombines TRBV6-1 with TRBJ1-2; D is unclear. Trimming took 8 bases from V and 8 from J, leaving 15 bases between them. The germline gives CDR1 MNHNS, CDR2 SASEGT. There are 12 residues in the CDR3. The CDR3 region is CASLYSDPGYTF. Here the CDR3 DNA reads TGTGCCAGCCTCTATTCGGACCCCGGCTACACCTTC.

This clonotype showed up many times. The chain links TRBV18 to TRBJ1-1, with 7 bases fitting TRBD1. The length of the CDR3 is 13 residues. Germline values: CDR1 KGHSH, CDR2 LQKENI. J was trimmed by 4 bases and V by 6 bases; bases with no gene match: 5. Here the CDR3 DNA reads TGTGCCAGCTCGCTGGGACAGACCACTGAAGCTTTCTTT. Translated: CASSLGQTTEAFF. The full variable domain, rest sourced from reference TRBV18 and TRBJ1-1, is NAGVMQNPRHLVRRRGQEARLRCSPMKGHSHVYWYRQLPEEGLKFMVYLQKENIIDESGMPKERFSAEFPKEGPSILRIQQVVRGDSAAYFCASSLGQTTEAFFGQGTRLTVV.

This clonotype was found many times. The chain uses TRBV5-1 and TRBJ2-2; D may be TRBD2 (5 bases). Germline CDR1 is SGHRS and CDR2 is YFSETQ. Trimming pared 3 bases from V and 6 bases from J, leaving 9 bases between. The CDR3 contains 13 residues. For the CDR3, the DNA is TGCGCCAGCAGCTCAGGACTGTCCGGGGAGCTGTTTTTT. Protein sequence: CASSSGLSGELFF.